This TCR beta chain comes out of a study of low-dose radiotherapy and immunotherapy resistance in tumors. The overall study: Participants in Cohort 2 were given 1 Gy per fraction every two weeks, for 13 Gy over 26 weeks.

The CDR3 extends over 13 amino acids. A few counts support this clonotype. TRAV- and TRBV-specific primers were used for first-strand cDNA, which covered alpha and beta chains. With a V-primer adapter and a constant-region primer, TCRs were amplified for approximately 19 PCR cycles. TCRdb re-called the reads with MiXCR, one entry per CDR3 protein. The table lists around 17,000 distinct CDR3 sequences, around two thirds of them singletons. The receptor's source is a human donor with advanced metastatic prostate, ovarian, gallbladder or colorectal cancer (not recorded which). This table probably holds off-target reads from a library built for another chain. This chain joins TRBV21-1 and TRBJ1-1. TRBV21-1 is tagged as a pseudogene. The CDR3 here is CASSKRPDTEAFF. CDR3 in DNA: TGTGCCAGCAGCAAACGGCCCGACACTGAAGCTTTCTTT.